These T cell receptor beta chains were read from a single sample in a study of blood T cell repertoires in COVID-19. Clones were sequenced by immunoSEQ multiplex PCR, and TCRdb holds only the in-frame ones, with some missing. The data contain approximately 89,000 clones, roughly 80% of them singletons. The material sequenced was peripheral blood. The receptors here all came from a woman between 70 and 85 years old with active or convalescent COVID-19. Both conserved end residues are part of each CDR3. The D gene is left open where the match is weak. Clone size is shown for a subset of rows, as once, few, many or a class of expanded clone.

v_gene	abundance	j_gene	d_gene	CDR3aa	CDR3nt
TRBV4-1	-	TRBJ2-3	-	CASSQEATRDTQYF	TGCGCCAGCAGCCAAGAAGCGACTAGAGATACGCAGTATTTT
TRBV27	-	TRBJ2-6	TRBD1	CASTERDRPSGANVLTF	TGTGCCAGCACGGAACGGGACAGACCCTCTGGGGCCAACGTCCTGACTTTC
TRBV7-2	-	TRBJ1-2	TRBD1	CASSGGGQDYGYTF	TGTGCCAGCAGCGGGGGGGGACAGGACTATGGCTACACCTTC
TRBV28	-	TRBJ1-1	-	CASSFLGGGNTEAFF	TGTGCCAGCAGTTTCTTGGGGGGAGGGAACACTGAAGCTTTCTTT
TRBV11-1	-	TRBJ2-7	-	CASSLDEQITYEQYF	TGTGCCAGCAGCTTAGATGAACAGATAACCTACGAGCAGTACTTC
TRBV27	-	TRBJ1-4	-	CASSLGVRAEKLFF	TGTGCCAGCAGTTTAGGGGTCAGGGCTGAAAAACTGTTTTTT
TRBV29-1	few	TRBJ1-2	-	CSAKTETNYGYTF	TGCAGCGCTAAGACAGAAACTAACTATGGCTACACCTTC
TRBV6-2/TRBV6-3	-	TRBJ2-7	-	CASSSLGQIFSYEQYF	TGTGCCAGCAGTTCCTTAGGACAGATCTTCTCCTACGAGCAGTACTTC
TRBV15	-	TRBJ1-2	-	CATSKAGNLNYGYTF	TGTGCCACCAGCAAGGCAGGGAACCTTAACTATGGTTACACCTTC
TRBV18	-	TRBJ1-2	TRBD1	CASSPGWDSYGYTF	TGTGCCAGCTCACCAGGTTGGGACAGTTATGGCTACACCTTC
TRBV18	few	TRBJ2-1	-	CASSPLRTPEQFF	TGTGCCAGCTCACCACTTCGAACACCCGAGCAGTTCTTC
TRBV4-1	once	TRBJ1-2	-	CASSRGPTGSNYGYTF	TGCGCCAGCAGCCGAGGTCCGACAGGCTCTAACTATGGCTACACCTTC
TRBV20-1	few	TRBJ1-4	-	CSASSRLVNEKLFF	TGCAGTGCTAGTTCGCGCCTTGTTAATGAAAAACTGTTTTTT
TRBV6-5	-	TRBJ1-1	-	CASLRGSRGNTEAFF	TGTGCCAGCCTTAGGGGGTCGAGGGGGAACACTGAAGCTTTCTTT
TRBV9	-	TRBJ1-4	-	CASSAQNEKLFF	TGTGCCAGCAGCGCCCAGAATGAAAAACTGTTTTTT
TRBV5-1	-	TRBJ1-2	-	CASRLDKPGGTTF	TGCGCCAGCCGACTCGACAAACCGGGAGGGACCACCTTC
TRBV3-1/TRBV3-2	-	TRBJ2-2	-	CASSPQRQYTGELFF	TGTGCCAGCAGCCCCCAGCGGCAGTACACCGGGGAGCTGTTTTTT
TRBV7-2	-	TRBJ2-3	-	CASSRTASTDTQYF	TGTGCCAGCAGTCGGACAGCTAGCACAGATACGCAGTATTTT
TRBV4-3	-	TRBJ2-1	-	CASSPRGGGSYNEQFF	TGCGCCAGCAGCCCCCGAGGGGGGGGCTCATACAATGAGCAGTTCTTC
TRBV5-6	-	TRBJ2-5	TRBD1	CASSTAGTGGKTQYF	TGTGCCAGCAGCACCGCCGGGACAGGGGGGAAGACCCAGTACTTC
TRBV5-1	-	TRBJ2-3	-	CASSLSHEADTQYF	TGCGCCAGCAGCTTGAGCCACGAGGCAGATACGCAGTATTTT
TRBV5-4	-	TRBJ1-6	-	CASSFGGSSSYNSPLHF	TGTGCCAGCAGCTTCGGCGGTTCGAGCTCCTATAATTCACCCCTCCACTTT
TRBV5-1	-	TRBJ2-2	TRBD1	CASSPHLGQGVTGELFF	TGCGCCAGCAGCCCCCACCTCGGCCAGGGGGTAACCGGGGAGCTGTTTTTT
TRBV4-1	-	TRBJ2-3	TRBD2	CASSQLAGGITSTDTQYF	TGCGCCAGCAGCCAACTAGCGGGGGGAATTACTAGCACAGATACGCAGTATTTT
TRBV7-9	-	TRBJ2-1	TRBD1	CASSGNRGEGPYNEQFF	TGTGCCAGCAGCGGAAACAGGGGAGAGGGGCCCTACAATGAGCAGTTCTTC
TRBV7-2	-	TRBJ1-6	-	CASSPRGGTGSPLHF	TGTGCCAGCAGCCCCCGGGGGGGGACCGGTTCACCCCTCCACTTT
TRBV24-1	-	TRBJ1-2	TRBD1	CATSESPGQAGFNYGYTF	TGTGCCACCAGTGAAAGTCCGGGACAGGCGGGATTTAACTATGGCTACACCTTC
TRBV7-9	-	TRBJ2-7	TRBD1	CASSQTGQGAYEQYF	TGTGCCAGCAGCCAAACGGGACAGGGGGCCTACGAGCAGTACTTC
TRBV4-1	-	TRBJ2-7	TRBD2	CASSQVASGGAYEQYF	TGCGCCAGCAGCCAAGTTGCTAGCGGGGGGGCCTACGAGCAGTACTTC
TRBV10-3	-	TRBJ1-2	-	CAISATDTNYGYTF	TGTGCCATCAGTGCGACGGACACTAACTATGGCTACACCTTC
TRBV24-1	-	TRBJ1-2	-	CATRDREDHGYTF	TGTGCCACCAGGGACAGAGAGGACCATGGCTACACCTTC
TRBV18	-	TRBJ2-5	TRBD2	CASSPQRGGLETQYF	TGTGCCAGCTCACCACAGCGGGGGGGCCTCGAGACCCAGTACTTC
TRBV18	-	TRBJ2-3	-	CASSSTNREHTQYF	TGTGCCAGCTCGTCAACAAACAGGGAACATACGCAGTATTTT
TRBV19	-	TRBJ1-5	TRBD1	CASSQPWDRGNSNQPQHF	TGTGCCAGTAGTCAACCCTGGGACAGGGGGAATAGCAATCAGCCCCAGCATTTT
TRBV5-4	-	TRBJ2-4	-	CASSSDSVQYF	TGTGCCAGCAGCAGCGACTCGGTTCAGTACTTC
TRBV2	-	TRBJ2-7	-	CASSGGDSRSYEQYF	TGTGCCAGCAGTGGGGGGGACAGCCGCTCCTACGAGCAGTACTTC
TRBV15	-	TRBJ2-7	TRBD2	CATSRAGGDYEQYF	TGTGCCACCAGCAGAGCGGGGGGAGACTACGAGCAGTACTTC
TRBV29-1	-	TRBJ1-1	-	CSVRGNTEAFF	TGCAGCGTCAGAGGGAACACTGAAGCTTTCTTT
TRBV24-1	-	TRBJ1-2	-	CATSATGGGDYGYTF	TGTGCCACCAGTGCCACCGGTGGCGGAGACTATGGCTACACCTTC
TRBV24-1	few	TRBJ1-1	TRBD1	CATGQAKNTEAFF	TGTGCCACCGGACAGGCAAAGAACACTGAAGCTTTCTTT
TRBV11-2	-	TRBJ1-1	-	CASTPFSGNTEAFF	TGTGCCAGCACCCCCTTTTCGGGGAACACTGAAGCTTTCTTT
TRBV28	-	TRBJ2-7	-	CASSSPTYYEQYF	TGTGCCAGCAGTTCCCCTACTTATTACGAGCAGTACTTC